A selection of T cell receptor beta chains follows, all from one sample in a study of blood T cells in healthy people across ages. One entry per CDR3 protein, called by TCRdb with MiXCR from the 5' RACE reads. The sample has about a million distinct CDR3 sequences, roughly 50% seen once. Specimen: blood. All receptors come from a woman aged 55-69 years in good health. Each CDR3 is given with its conserved first and last residue. D genes are given only for firm matches. The listing skips clone size in some rows; elsewhere it reads once, few, many or a size class.

j_call	clone_size	v_call	d_call	cdr3_nt	cdr3_aa
TRBJ2-5	few	TRBV29-1	.	TGCAGCGCAAGGGTTACAGAGACCCAGTACTTC	CSARVTETQYF
TRBJ2-5	.	TRBV18	.	TGTGCCAGCTCCAGCCGGTGGGACTCTAGGAGGGCAGAGACCCAGTACTTC	CASSSRWDSRRAETQYF
TRBJ2-7	.	TRBV2	.	TGTGCCAGCGGGGAACATGCACTTGGGACCGAACCGGCCTACGAGCAGTACTTC	CASGEHALGTEPAYEQYF
TRBJ2-1	few	TRBV4-3	.	TGCGCCAGCAGCCAATATCCGGGGGCGTCCTACAATGAGCAGTTCTTC	CASSQYPGASYNEQFF
TRBJ2-1	once	TRBV20-1	TRBD2	TGCAGTGCTAGTCCGAGCGGGAGGATGACGGAAGAGCAGTTCTTC	CSASPSGRMTEEQFF
TRBJ1-1	.	TRBV7-2	.	TGTGCCAGCAGCTCAGGGCCCGGGACTGAAGCTTTCTTT	CASSSGPGTEAFF
TRBJ2-1	few	TRBV5-1	TRBD2	TGCGCCAGCAGCCGATCTACCGGGACTAGCGGGATAAATGAGCAGTTCTTC	CASSRSTGTSGINEQFF
TRBJ2-7	.	TRBV9	.	TGTGCCAGCAGCGTAGCTTGGGTTCAGGACGAGCAGTACTTC	CASSVAWVQDEQYF
TRBJ2-4	few	TRBV7-9	.	TGTGCCAGCCGCGAGAGCCCCAAAAACATTCAGTACTTC	CASRESPKNIQYF
TRBJ2-5	few	TRBV7-3	.	TGTGCCAGCAGCTTAAGAGGGCGGGAAGGAGAGACCCAGTACTTC	CASSLRGREGETQYF
TRBJ1-2	.	TRBV2	.	TGTGCCAGCAGGGGTCCCGGAGGACGGGAAACGGGCTATGGCTACACCTTC	CASRGPGGRETGYGYTF
TRBJ2-7	.	TRBV14	TRBD2	TGTGCCAGCAGGAAACTAGCGGGAGCCTCCGGCCACGAGCAGTACTTC	CASRKLAGASGHEQYF
TRBJ1-2	.	TRBV27	.	TGTGCCAGCAGCCCCCCAGGCCGGGGAGGCTACACCTTC	CASSPPGRGGYTF
TRBJ2-7	many	TRBV3-1	.	TGTGCCAGCAGCCGAGAGGGGGGATTCGGCGAGCAGTACTTC	CASSREGGFGEQYF
TRBJ2-2	.	TRBV4-1	TRBD1	TGCGCCAGCAGCCCTTTAACAGGGGCGAACACCGGGGAGCTGTTTTTT	CASSPLTGANTGELFF
TRBJ2-7	few	TRBV6-5	TRBD2	TGTGCCAGCAGTTACCAGCGGGAGAACTACGAGCAGTACTTC	CASSYQRENYEQYF
TRBJ2-2	.	TRBV29-1	.	TGCAACGTGAAGGAGGTGACCGGGGAGCTGTTTTTT	CNVKEVTGELFF
TRBJ2-3	.	TRBV3-1	.	TGTGCCAGCAGCCAAGATATGGGTAGTTGGAATACGCAGTATTTT	CASSQDMGSWNTQYF
TRBJ2-1	.	TRBV6-5	.	TGTGCCAGCAGTTACCGAGGGGCGGGGACCTCGCAGTTCTTC	CASSYRGAGTSQFF
TRBJ2-5	.	TRBV12-3/TRBV12-4	.	TGTGCCAGCAAAAGGGACCCTTCACAAGAGACCCAGTACTTC	CASKRDPSQETQYF